This is a list of T cell receptor beta chains from one sample in a study of human T cells and chemical hapten exposure. TCRdb reprocessed the RACE reads with MiXCR, giving one entry per CDR3 protein. The sample lists about 260,000 distinct CDR3 sequences, roughly 8.9% occurring once. Sequences were derived from whole blood, sampled in connection with sensitization to the hapten diphenylcyclopropenone (DPC). Receptors originate from a middle-aged woman with alopecia areata. Some clones in this sample may be carry-over from other donors' samples. The CDR3 runs from the conserved cysteine through the conserved F or W. Each record gives: D gene, CDR3 length, clone size, J gene, V gene, CDR3 DNA, CDR3 protein. A D gene is named only where the DNA matches it firmly. A row's size may be missing; if present it is once, few, many or a size class.

.	15	.	TRBJ1-6	TRBV6-2/TRBV6-3	TGTGCCAGCAGTTCGCGGAGCTCCTATAATTCACCCCTCCACTTT	CASSSRSSYNSPLHF
TRBD2	15	few	TRBJ2-7	TRBV12-3/TRBV12-4	TGTGCCAGCAGTCCGAGGGGACTAGCGGGAGGTGAGCAGTACTTC	CASSPRGLAGGEQYF
.	15	.	TRBJ2-1	TRBV6-6	TGTGCCAGCAGTAGAGGGCCTGACGAGGGAACTTATTTGGTCTTC	CASSRGPDEGTYLVF
.	14	few	TRBJ2-3	TRBV5-1	TGCGCCAGCAGCTATAGCGGGACAGCAGATACGCAGTATTTT	CASSYSGTADTQYF
.	15	few	TRBJ1-6	TRBV4-1	TGCGCCAGCAGCTTATCCTACGACGGCAAATCACCCCTCCACTTT	CASSLSYDGKSPLHF
TRBD2	17	.	TRBJ2-1	TRBV6-6	TGTGCCAGCAGTTACAATCGTGGGACTAGCGGGAGAGCTGAGCAGTTCTTC	CASSYNRGTSGRAEQFF
TRBD2	16	few	TRBJ2-1	TRBV7-6	TGTGCCAGCAGCTTAATGTCTAGCGGGAGTGGCAATGAGCAGTTCTTC	CASSLMSSGSGNEQFF
.	16	few	TRBJ1-1	TRBV7-2	TGTGCCAGCAGCTTAATTGGGTATGGGATGGGGACTGAAGCTTTCTTT	CASSLIGYGMGTEAFF
TRBD2	15	few	TRBJ2-7	TRBV14	TGTGCCAGCAGCCGGGTAGCAGCGGGAGGTGACGAGCAGTACTTC	CASSRVAAGGDEQYF
.	13	few	TRBJ1-1	TRBV7-9	TGTGCCAGCAGCTTGGTCGGGGATTATGAAGCTTTCTTT	CASSLVGDYEAFF
.	14	many	TRBJ2-1	TRBV5-1	TGCGCCAGCTCCATTTGGGCAGGGGAGGGTGAGCAGTTCTTC	CASSIWAGEGEQFF
TRBD2	15	few	TRBJ2-1	TRBV6-1	TGTGCCAGCAGACAAACTAGCGACTCCTACAATGAGCAGTTCTTC	CASRQTSDSYNEQFF
TRBD2	13	few	TRBJ2-1	TRBV30	TGTGCCTGGATCTACGGGAGGGTCAATGAGCAGTTCTTC	CAWIYGRVNEQFF
.	15	many	TRBJ1-2	TRBV28	TGTGCCAGCAGTTTAGGGCACGGGGGTAACTATGGCTACACCTTC	CASSLGHGGNYGYTF
TRBD2	16	few	TRBJ2-6	TRBV10-3	TGTGCCATCAGTACTAGCGGGTTAGGTGGGGCCAACGTCCTGACTTTC	CAISTSGLGGANVLTF
.	14	many	TRBJ2-1	TRBV11-1	TGTGCCAGCCGCCTTGGGTCCTCTTACAATGAGCAGTTCTTC	CASRLGSSYNEQFF
TRBD1	15	.	TRBJ1-5	TRBV27	TGTGCCAGCAAACTGAACGACAGGGTGAATCAGCCCCAGCATTTT	CASKLNDRVNQPQHF
.	19	.	TRBJ2-1	TRBV9	TGTGCCAGCAGCTCCTCTCCGGGTTCAGGGGCGACTGTCGACAATGAGCAGTTCTTC	CASSSSPGSGATVDNEQFF
.	13	many	TRBJ1-1	TRBV29-1	TGCAGCGTTGAATTGTCGGGTAACACTGAAGCTTTCTTT	CSVELSGNTEAFF
TRBD1	16	.	TRBJ1-1	TRBV27	TGTGCCAGCAGTTTAAAGGGGGACAGGGTAGTGGCTGAAGCTTTCTTT	CASSLKGDRVVAEAFF
TRBD1	13	.	TRBJ1-2	TRBV14	TGTGCCAGCAGCCGCTCAGGGGGCGAAGGCTACACCTTC	CASSRSGGEGYTF
.	14	few	TRBJ2-7	TRBV28	TGTGCCAGCACCACAGGCGGTAAACCCTACGAGCAGTACTTC	CASTTGGKPYEQYF
TRBD1	15	few	TRBJ2-2	TRBV6-2/TRBV6-3	TGTGCCAGCAGTTATAGGGACAGGGGCCACGGGGAGCTGTTTTTT	CASSYRDRGHGELFF
.	14	.	TRBJ2-7	TRBV4-1	TGCGCCAGCAGCCAAGATCACAGGGGGGGCGAGCAGTACTTC	CASSQDHRGGEQYF
TRBD1	12	few	TRBJ1-1	TRBV13	TGTGCCAGCAGCTTAGTAACAGGGGGAGCTTTCTTT	CASSLVTGGAFF
TRBD1	14	few	TRBJ2-3	TRBV7-9	TGTGCCAGCAGCCCCGGGACAGGGTCAGATACGCAGTATTTT	CASSPGTGSDTQYF
.	14	many	TRBJ2-6	TRBV29-1	TGCAGCGTTGGCTCGCCAGGTGGGGCCAACGTCCTGACTTTC	CSVGSPGGANVLTF
TRBD2	14	many	TRBJ2-1	TRBV12-3/TRBV12-4	TGTGCCAGCAGTTCTCTAGCGGGTTACAATGAGCAGTTCTTC	CASSSLAGYNEQFF
.	13	many	TRBJ1-5	TRBV6-2/TRBV6-3	TGTGCCAGCAGCCGACAGAGCAATCAGCCCCAGCATTTT	CASSRQSNQPQHF
.	14	.	TRBJ2-1	TRBV5-1	TGCGCCAGCAGTCGGGGGAGTCTTGACAATGAGCAGTTCTTC	CASSRGSLDNEQFF
.	15	many	TRBJ1-2	TRBV6-5	TGTGCCAGCGGCCTAACCCCGACAGAAAACTATGGCTACACCTTC	CASGLTPTENYGYTF
TRBD1	15	.	TRBJ2-4	TRBV20-1	TGCAGTTCCCGGGACAGGGGGCGCGGGGGAAACATTCAGTACTTC	CSSRDRGRGGNIQYF
TRBD2	17	few	TRBJ2-1	TRBV12-3/TRBV12-4	TGTGCCAGCAGTTCACATTCTGGACTAGCGTCGTACAATGAGCAGTTCTTC	CASSSHSGLASYNEQFF
.	13	.	TRBJ2-3	TRBV6-1	TGTGCCAGCAGTACCACAGGGTCAGATACGCAGTATTTT	CASSTTGSDTQYF
TRBD2	14	.	TRBJ2-3	TRBV20-1	TGCAGTGCTAGAATCGCTAGCGGGACAGATACGCAGTATTTT	CSARIASGTDTQYF
TRBD2	17	many	TRBJ2-3	TRBV28	TGTGCCAGCAGTTCGCCAGCGGGAGGGGGAAGCACAGATACGCAGTATTTT	CASSSPAGGGSTDTQYF
TRBD2	15	.	TRBJ2-1	TRBV12-3/TRBV12-4	TGTGCCAGCGTGATCCGGAGTAGCGGGCCTCCTGAGCAGTTCTTC	CASVIRSSGPPEQFF
.	14	.	TRBJ1-3	TRBV3-1	TGTGCCAGCAGCCCGGAGCGAGATGGAAACACCATATATTTT	CASSPERDGNTIYF
TRBD2	15	many	TRBJ2-1	TRBV27	TGTGCCAGCAGTTTAGCGGGAGGCGTCACGATGGAGCAGTTCTTC	CASSLAGGVTMEQFF
TRBD1	14	.	TRBJ2-5	TRBV5-1	TGCGCCAGCAGCCGGGACAGCTTCCAAGAGACCCAGTACTTC	CASSRDSFQETQYF
.	13	.	TRBJ2-2	TRBV15	TGTGCCACCAGCAGAGAGGGACCCGGGGAGCTGTTTTTT	CATSREGPGELFF
.	13	many	TRBJ1-2	TRBV24-1	TGTGCCACCAGGGAGGACAGCCAGAATGGCTACACCTTC	CATREDSQNGYTF
.	15	.	TRBJ2-6	TRBV12-3/TRBV12-4	TGTGCCAGCAGTCCACCTGGGACTGGGGCCAACGTCCTGACTTTC	CASSPPGTGANVLTF
TRBD1	17	.	TRBJ2-7	TRBV6-1	TGTGCCAGCAGTGCACGATTCACAGAGACAGGGACCTACGAGCAGTACTTC	CASSARFTETGTYEQYF
TRBD2	15	few	TRBJ2-1	TRBV20-1	TGCAGTGCTAGAGAAGGCCTAGCGGGAATGTATGAGCAGTTCTTC	CSAREGLAGMYEQFF
.	14	few	TRBJ1-2	TRBV7-2	TGTGCCAGCAGCTTACAGGGGATGTCTGATGGCTACACCTTC	CASSLQGMSDGYTF